The sequence of this T cell receptor beta chain was determined in a study of identical twins. TCRdb recomputed calls from the 5' RACE reads with MiXCR, one row per CDR3 protein. The table lists 570,000 or so distinct CDR3 sequences, roughly 9.5% of them singletons, with more than 2.5% in the top ten. CDR1 KGHSH and CDR2 LQKENI come from the germline V gene. V trimming: 1 base; J trimming: 1 base; junction bases outside the gene matches: 6. CDR3 length: 16 amino acids. These data are also associated with another study on yellow fever vaccine responses in identical twins.

This receptor was obtained from a woman aged 18-29 years in good health. The J gene is TRBJ2-5, the V gene TRBV18; TRBD1 matches 7 bases. Sequenced material: PBMCs. DNA of the CDR3: TGTGCCAGCTCACCACTCGGGACAGATCTCCAAGAGACCCAGTACTTC. Amino acids: CASSPLGTDLQETQYF.